This TCR beta chain was identified in a study of OX40 agonist ivuxolimab in advanced cancers. The overall study: Patients were dosed intravenously with ivuxolimab at 0.01 to 10 mg/kg every 2 weeks. A male proportion of over 75% was recorded, with mean age around 60 years and range about 23 to 90. Three individuals attained partial responses, comprising one hepatocellular carcinoma case and two cutaneous melanoma cases.

The repertoire was sequenced with immunoSEQ multiplex PCR; TCRdb's copy has only in-frame clones and lacks some. The data contain 15,000 to 20,000 clones, over 60% of them singletons. CDR3 size: 16 residues. Germline CDR1 is SGHTS and CDR2 is YDEGEE. In regard to this clone: Its antigen is still unknown.

Study results and caveats: At doses 0.1 to 3.0 mg/kg, CD4+ and CD8+ clones expanded.

The J gene is TRBJ2-5, the V gene TRBV5-8; D may be TRBD2 (5 bases). The end of the DNA fits TRBJ2-7 better, so the J call may be wrong. This sequence originates from an adult with an advanced solid tumor such as melanoma, head and neck, liver or kidney cancer. This sample comprised CD4+ or CD8+ T cells sorted from blood, obtained in a trial of the OX40 agonist ivuxolimab. The CDR3 region has the DNA TGTGCCAGCAGCTTGCCTTTCTCGGGGTCCTCCTACGAGCAGTACTTC. It encodes CASSLPFSGSSYEQYF.